This TCR beta chain comes out of a study of OX40 agonist ivuxolimab in advanced cancers. Study-wide context: Hepatocellular carcinoma, melanoma, renal cell or head and neck cancer occurred in dose-escalation patients. The mean age was approximately 60 years, ranging from about 23 to 79, with less than 90% of participants male. Findings of the study overall: Clones of CD4+ and CD8+ blood T cells grew by week 6 at doses of 0.1 to 3.0 mg/kg.

A note on this clone: Antigen specificity is unknown.

The table came from immunoSEQ multiplex PCR; TCRdb's copy has only in-frame clones and leaves some out. The table records around 45,000 clones, around 77% of them present only once. The specimen comprised CD4+ or CD8+ T cells sorted from blood, sampled in a trial of the OX40 agonist ivuxolimab. This receptor was identified in an adult with an advanced solid tumor such as melanoma, head and neck, liver or kidney cancer.

The CDR3 spells CASSTGGAGETQYF. CDR3 sequence (DNA): TGCGCCAGCAGTACAGGGGGCGCGGGGGAGACCCAGTACTTC. V and J are TRBV5-1 and TRBJ2-5; TRBD1 agrees at 9 bases. CDR1 is SGHRS and CDR2 is YFSETQ in the germline V gene. The length of the CDR3 is 14 residues. V lost 5 bases and J lost 5; bases outside the gene matches: 7.